This passage covers 19 T cell receptor beta chains from one sample sequenced in a study of blood T cell repertoires in COVID-19. Using immunoSEQ multiplex PCR, the repertoire was profiled, and TCRdb retains in-frame clones only, with some absent. The data contain 150,000 to 160,000 clones, about 83% of them singletons. The sample was peripheral blood. These receptors came from a woman between 55 and 75 years old with COVID-19, enrolled during active disease.

The chain carries TRBV4-1 and TRBJ2-1, with 12 nucleotides matching TRBD2. The CDR3 covers 16 residues. Germline CDR1 is MGHRA and CDR2 is YSYEKL. Trimming cost V 2 bases and J 6 bases; bases outside gene matches: 5. CDR3 residues: CASSQSSGGASNEQFF. In nucleotides, the CDR3 is TGCGCCAGCAGCCAATCTAGCGGGGGGGCCTCCAATGAGCAGTTCTTC.

This clone showed up just once. This sequence joins TRBV19 and TRBJ1-1; TRBD1 might be the D (5 bases). The CDR3 has 13 residues. Between the trimmed V and J ends, which lost 3 bases and 8 bases, there was a span of 13 bases. CDR1 is LNHDA and CDR2 is SQIVND in the germline V gene (reference sequence). CDR3 residues: CASSIMGDSEAFF. The DNA of the CDR3 is TGTGCCAGTAGTATTATGGGGGACTCCGAAGCTTTCTTT.

The genes are TRBV18 and TRBJ1-3; the D is unclear. The CDR3 sequence is 16 residues long. The V gene lost 4 bases and the J gene lost 0 bases, with 13 bases spanning the gap. Germline V lookup: CDR1 KGHSH, CDR2 LQKENI. The CDR3 DNA reads TGTGCCAGCTCACAAAAGAGCGCCTTCTCTGGAAACACCATATATTTT. Amino acids: CASSQKSAFSGNTIYF.

The chain is built from TRBV10-3 and TRBJ1-4; D is possibly TRBD1 (6 bases). There are 15 residues in the CDR3. The ends were cut back, 4 bases at V and 0 bases at J, with 9 bases in the middle. In germline, CDR1 is ENHRY, CDR2 SYGVKD. The CDR3 coding sequence is TGTGCCATCAGTGCTCGGACAGCAACTAATGAAAAACTGTTTTTT. Translation gives CAISARTATNEKLFF.

This chain links TRBV5-1 with TRBJ1-1, with D maybe TRBD1 (6 bases). Germline lookup yields CDR1 SGHRS and CDR2 YFSETQ. V lost 2 bases to trimming and J lost 0 bases, with 14 bases between them. The CDR3 covers 16 residues. The CDR3 loop is CASSFITGSLNTEAFF. The CDR3 nucleotides are TGCGCCAGCAGCTTTATAACAGGGTCTCTGAACACTGAAGCTTTCTTT.

This clone was picked up a small number of times. The rearrangement joins TRBV7-9 to TRBJ1-3; D not certain. The V end lost 3 bases, the J end lost 0 bases, and 9 bases lay between the germline ends. Germline-derived CDR1 and CDR2 are SEHNR and FQNEAQ (reference sequence). The CDR3 is 15 amino acids. CDR3 nucleotides: TGTGCCAGCAGCTTCAGGACTACCTCTGGAAACACCATATATTTT. As protein: CASSFRTTSGNTIYF.

The V gene is TRBV18, the J gene TRBJ1-2, with a possible D match to TRBD1 (5 bases). Trimming stripped 2 bases from V and 1 base from J, with 8 bases between. Germline CDR1 reads KGHSH; CDR2 reads LQKENI. The CDR3 spans 14 residues. The CDR3 DNA follows: TGTGCCAGCTCACCATCGGGACTTAACTATGGCTACACCTTC. Its protein is CASSPSGLNYGYTF.

The chain couples TRBV19 to TRBJ2-1, with TRBD1 identical over 7 bases. From germline, CDR1 is LNHDA and CDR2 SQIVND (reference sequence). After removal of 1 base from V and 0 bases from J, the junction contained 0 bases not matched to a gene. This CDR3 is 15 amino acids long. The CDR3 is CASSIAGGSYNEQFF. CDR3 nucleotides: TGTGCCAGTAGTATAGCAGGGGGCTCCTACAATGAGCAGTTCTTC.

The chain links TRBV30 to TRBJ2-5; tentative D call: TRBD1 (6 bases). The V and J ends lost 2 bases and 2 bases respectively, with 15 bases between them. The CDR3 runs 15 residues. Germline V CDR1 and CDR2: GTSNPN, SVGIG (reference sequence). CDR3 nucleotides: TGTGCCTGGAGTCGACAGGTACTTCCTCAAGAGACCCAGTACTTC. Its translation: CAWSRQVLPQETQYF.

The chain employs TRBV27 and TRBJ1-2; weak D call: TRBD1 (6 bases). The germline V gene has CDR1 MNHEY and CDR2 SMNVEV (reference sequence). This CDR3 is 13 amino acids long. V lost 0 bases and J lost 9, with 11 bases in between. CDR3: CASSLSGGGRYTF. CDR3 DNA sequence: TGTGCCAGCAGTTTATCGGGGGGGGGCCGCTACACCTTC.

This rearrangement joins TRBV3-1 (or the pseudogene TRBV3-2) to TRBJ2-5, with 9 bases fitting TRBD2. The CDR3 is 16 amino acids. Germline trimming cut 2 bases from V and 3 bases from J; bases unmatched to any gene: 7. CDR1 is LGHDT, CDR2 YNNKEL, per germline (reference sequence). The CDR3 sequence is CASSQTLAGLKETQYF. CDR3 coding DNA: TGTGCCAGCAGCCAAACCCTAGCGGGGTTGAAAGAGACCCAGTACTTC.

In DNA form, the CDR3 reads TGTGCCAGCAGTCCTCCGGGGGGCGAAAAACTGTTTTTT. This sequence encodes CASSPPGGEKLFF. V gene TRBV27 combines with J gene TRBJ1-4, with TRBD1 as a possible D gene (6 bases). V was trimmed by 5 bases and J by 8 bases, leaving 12 bases between them. CDR3 length: 13 amino acids. CDR1 is MNHEY and CDR2 is SMNVEV in the germline V gene (reference sequence).

V gene TRBV9 combines with J gene TRBJ1-6; 7 bases align to TRBD1. The CDR3 is 16 amino acids. The germline V gene has CDR1 SGDLS and CDR2 YYNGEE. The junction had 3 bases not matched to a gene; V was cut back by 0 bases and J by 3 bases. CDR3 in DNA: TGTGCCAGCAGCGTAGCTAGGACAGGCTATAATTCACCCCTCCACTTT. Its protein is CASSVARTGYNSPLHF.

The V call is TRBV5-4, the J call TRBJ2-2; tentatively, D is TRBD1 (6 bases). The V and J ends lost 3 bases and 9 bases respectively, with 12 bases between them. Germline CDR1 is SGHNT and CDR2 is YYREEE (reference sequence). The CDR3 loop spans 13 amino acids. The CDR3 protein is CASSYVQGRELFF. CDR3 nucleotides: TGTGCCAGCAGCTACGTACAGGGCCGGGAGCTGTTTTTT.

The V and J genes are TRBV6-5 and TRBJ1-6; possible D gene TRBD1, 5 bases. The CDR3 runs 13 residues. Trimming removed 9 bases at V and 10 bases at J, with 16 bases between. Germline CDR1 is MNHEY and CDR2 is SVGAGI. CDR3 sequence: CASGGRANSPLHF. CDR3 DNA: TGTGCCAGTGGGGGGAGGGCCAACTCACCCCTCCACTTT.

The genes are TRBV6-5 and TRBJ2-5; D is possibly TRBD2 (5 bases). The CDR3 length is 14 residues. Germline V gives CDR1 MNHEY, CDR2 SVGAGI. Trimming took 5 bases from V and 1 from J, leaving 11 bases between them. CDR3 in amino acids: CASSRVRGQETQYF. DNA of the CDR3: TGTGCCAGCAGTCGCGTTCGGGGCCAAGAGACCCAGTACTTC.

This clone was observed a handful of times. The germline gene is not matched at one end of the junction; a read error may be the cause. The chain recombines TRBV7-7 with TRBJ1-4; 9 bases align to TRBD1. The CDR3 totals 14 residues. Germline CDR1 SSHAT, CDR2 FNYEAQ (reference sequence). The CDR3 nucleotides read TGTGCTAGCAGCCCGACAGGGGGAAATGAAAAACTGTTTTTT. Translated: CASSPTGGNEKLFF.

This clone has a handful of counts. The chain combines TRBV5-1 with TRBJ1-2, with a tentative D call TRBD1 (5 bases). V was shortened by 0 bases and J by 3 bases, with 12 bases between the two germline ends. This CDR3 is 15 amino acids long. The germline V gene has CDR1 SGHRS and CDR2 YFSETQ. The CDR3 loop is CASSLESQGDYGYTF. The CDR3 nucleotides are TGCGCCAGCAGCTTGGAATCACAAGGGGACTATGGCTACACCTTC.

The chain is built from TRBV27 and TRBJ1-1; 8 bases agree with TRBD1. The CDR3 runs 14 residues. V gave up 5 bases and J gave up 4 bases; unmatched junction bases: 6. Germline-derived CDR1 and CDR2 are MNHEY and SMNVEV (reference sequence). The CDR3 spells CASSTRTGITEAFF. In DNA, the CDR3 is TGTGCCAGCAGTACCCGGACAGGGATCACTGAAGCTTTCTTT.